Shown below are 18 T cell receptor beta chains from a single sample sequenced in a study of blood T cell repertoires in COVID-19 (dated by TCRdb to between 2020 and 2021). Libraries were constructed by the immunoSEQ multiplex PCR assay. In its TCRdb copy, this immuneACCESS table keeps in-frame sequences only and misses some clones. Where compared with another copy, unresolved V genes explain less than half of these, and the others have no known cause. The sample table shows approximately 210,000 clones, and around four fifths are seen once. Together, the top ten hold 8% to 11% of the sample. The sequencing sample was made of peripheral blood. The receptor source for this set is a woman older than 75 with COVID-19, enrolled during active disease.

This clone appeared once. The V gene is TRBV3-1 (or the pseudogene TRBV3-2), the J gene TRBJ1-2; 11 positions match TRBD1. After removal of 3 bases from V and 7 bases from J, the junction contained 1 base not matched to a gene. Germline V gene lookup returns CDR1 LGHDT and CDR2 YNNKEL (reference sequence). The CDR3 consists of 13 residues. The CDR3 loop reads CASSHGTGGGYTF. The CDR3 nucleotides read TGTGCCAGCAGCCACGGGACAGGGGGTGGCTACACCTTC.

The gene calls are TRBV3-1 (or the pseudogene TRBV3-2) and TRBJ2-3; tentatively, D is TRBD2 (6 bases). This CDR3 contains 12 residues. V dropped 3 bases and J dropped 8 bases, with 9 bases sitting between them. Germline assignment: CDR1 LGHDT and CDR2 YNNKEL (reference sequence). The CDR3 DNA reads TGTGCCAGCAGCCAGATGGGGGGTACGCAGTATTTT. This codes for CASSQMGGTQYF.

This chain joins TRBV5-1 and TRBJ2-3; 7 bases agree with TRBD2. Germline V gene lookup returns CDR1 SGHRS and CDR2 YFSETQ. Trimming removed 5 bases from V and 0 bases from J; junction bases left unmatched: 6. The CDR3 consists of 15 residues. The CDR3 loop is CASSVGRGSTDTQYF. The CDR3 DNA reads as TGCGCCAGCAGTGTCGGGCGGGGGAGCACAGATACGCAGTATTTT. The whole variable domain, remainder taken from reference TRBV5-1 and TRBJ2-3, is KAGVTQTPRYLIKTRGQQVTLSCSPISGHRSVSWYQQTPGQGLQFLFEYFSETQRNKGNFPGRFSGRQFSNSRSEMNVSTLELGDSALYLCASSVGRGSTDTQYFGPGTRLTVL.

This clone appeared once. The rearrangement joins TRBV7-9 to TRBJ1-1; TRBD1 agrees at 9 bases. Germline V gene sequence: CDR1 SEHNR, CDR2 FQNEAQ (reference sequence). CDR3 length: 15 amino acids. Trimming took 4 bases from V and 5 from J; bases not matched to a gene: 8. The CDR3 nucleotides read TGTGCCAGCAGCTACAGGGGGCCCATGAGTACTGAAGCTTTCTTT. Amino acids: CASSYRGPMSTEAFF.

The chain recombines TRBV3-1 (or the pseudogene TRBV3-2) with TRBJ1-2, with TRBD1 matching 10 bases. The CDR3 is made up of 16 amino acids. Trimming removed 1 base from V and 1 base from J; junction bases left unmatched: 3. Germline loops: CDR1 LGHDT, CDR2 YNNKEL (reference sequence). CDR3 loop: CASSQVRTGGNYGYTF. The CDR3 coding sequence is TGTGCCAGCAGCCAAGTGCGGACAGGGGGTAACTATGGCTACACCTTC.

The V gene is TRBV6-6, the J gene TRBJ2-7; D not resolved. The CDR3 runs to 12 residues. Germline V lookup: CDR1 MNHNY, CDR2 SVGAGI (reference sequence). The V end lost 0 bases, the J end lost 3 bases, and 3 bases lay between the germline ends. CDR3 sequence: CASSYSSYEQYF. The CDR3 nucleotides are TGTGCCAGCAGTTACTCGAGCTACGAGCAGTACTTC.

This clone came up a few times. This rearrangement joins TRBV6-1 to TRBJ2-1; D is possibly TRBD1 (7 bases). Per the germline V gene, CDR1 is MNHNS and CDR2 is SASEGT. CDR3 length equals 13 residues. V dropped 1 base and J dropped 12 bases, with 13 bases sitting between them. The CDR3 region is CASSEVRGAGQFF. The CDR3 coding sequence is TGTGCCAGCAGTGAAGTCAGGGGGGCAGGGCAGTTCTTC.

This chain joins TRBV6-1 and TRBJ2-1, with 9 positions matching TRBD2. The CDR3 totals 16 residues. The J segment lost 3 bases and the V segment lost 2 bases, leaving 5 bases of the junction unmatched. Germline V gene sequence: CDR1 MNHNS, CDR2 SASEGT. CDR3 region: CASSERVAGDYNEQFF. DNA for the CDR3: TGTGCCAGCAGTGAACGGGTAGCGGGGGACTACAATGAGCAGTTCTTC.

The V gene is TRBV2, the J gene TRBJ2-1; possible D gene TRBD1, 7 bases. Deletions cut 5 bases from V and 10 bases from J, with 18 bases between. The V gene's germline CDR1 is SNHLY and CDR2 FYNNEI. The CDR3 length is 14 residues. The CDR3: CASSRLPQGGEQFF. CDR3 DNA: TGTGCCAGCAGTAGGCTTCCCCAGGGGGGCGAGCAGTTCTTC.

The CDR3 bases are TGTGCCAGCAGCTTTCCTTGGGCAGGTCTGAACACTGAAGCTTTCTTT. It yields the protein CASSFPWAGLNTEAFF. The chain combines TRBV5-4 with TRBJ1-1; D is undetermined. The CDR3 length is 16 residues. Germline values: CDR1 SGHNT, CDR2 YYREEE (reference sequence). The ends were cut back, 2 bases at V and 0 bases at J, with 14 bases in the middle. Filled out from reference TRBV5-4 and TRBJ1-1, the complete variable domain reads ETGVTQSPTHLIKTRGQQVTLRCSSQSGHNTVSWYQQALGQGPQFIFQYYREEENGRGNFPPRFSGLQFPNYSSELNVNALELDDSALYLCASSFPWAGLNTEAFFGQGTRLTVV.

The chain employs TRBV28 and TRBJ1-5; D is perhaps TRBD1 (5 bases). Germline CDR1 reads MDHEN; CDR2 reads SYDVKM. The CDR3 runs to 15 residues. The germline V and J ends were trimmed by 2 bases and 4 bases, with 12 bases remaining between them. Here the CDR3 DNA reads TGTGCCAGCAGTTTACCGTCAGGGCGTAATCAGCCCCAGCATTTT. Translation gives CASSLPSGRNQPQHF. The entire variable domain, with the rest obtained from reference TRBV28 and TRBJ1-5, is as follows: DVKVTQSSRYLVKRTGEKVFLECVQDMDHENMFWYRQDPGLGLRLIYFSYDVKMKEKGDIPEGYSVSREKKERFSLILESASTNQTSMYLCASSLPSGRNQPQHFGDGTRLSIL.

V and J are TRBV3-1 (or the pseudogene TRBV3-2) and TRBJ2-1; D is unclear. V was pared by 1 base and J by 3 bases, with 4 bases between. The CDR3 is 13 amino acids. Germline CDR1 is LGHDT and CDR2 is YNNKEL (reference sequence). The CDR3 region has the DNA TGTGCCAGCAGCCAAGCCCGCTACAATGAGCAGTTCTTC. It is translated as CASSQARYNEQFF.

V usage is TRBV6-6 and J usage is TRBJ1-1; no definite D call. The CDR3 totals 13 residues. Trimming took 6 bases from V and 0 from J, leaving 8 bases between them. CDR1 MNHNY and CDR2 SVGAGI come from the germline V gene (reference sequence). This chain's CDR3 is CASREQMNTEAFF. DNA of the CDR3: TGTGCCAGCAGGGAACAGATGAACACTGAAGCTTTCTTT.

The V gene is TRBV6-5, the J gene TRBJ1-2, with D possibly matching TRBD1 (6 bases). Trimming pared 0 bases from V and 4 bases from J, leaving 15 bases between. CDR1 is MNHEY and CDR2 is SVGAGI in the germline V gene. The length of the CDR3 is 16 residues. CDR3 sequence (DNA): TGTGCCAGCAGTTACTCGACAGGCAGGGTGTCCTATGGCTACACCTTC. Residues: CASSYSTGRVSYGYTF.

The V call is TRBV28, the J call TRBJ1-5; D is perhaps TRBD1 (5 bases). Germline V gene sequence: CDR1 MDHEN, CDR2 SYDVKM. The germline V and J ends were trimmed by 3 bases and 4 bases, with 13 bases remaining between them. This CDR3 spans 15 amino acids. CDR3 nucleotides: TGTGCCAGCAGTTTGCCCGGGGAGGGGAATCAGCCCCAGCATTTT. Its protein is CASSLPGEGNQPQHF.

This rearrangement joins TRBV19 to TRBJ2-1, with 12 positions matching TRBD1. CDR1 is LNHDA and CDR2 is SQIVND in the germline V gene (reference sequence). With 5 bases clipped from V and 4 bases from J, the junction kept 3 bases outside the gene matches. The CDR3 runs to 15 residues. The CDR3 spells CASSVGQGAYNEQFF. CDR3 bases: TGTGCCAGTAGTGTGGGACAGGGGGCGTACAATGAGCAGTTCTTC.

This chain connects TRBV10-3 to TRBJ2-3; unclear D gene. Per germline, CDR1 ENHRY and CDR2 SYGVKD. Trimming removed 0 bases from V and 14 bases from J, with 15 bases in between. The CDR3 runs to 13 residues. CDR3 sequence reads: CAISESSPYVGYF. DNA of the CDR3: TGTGCCATCAGTGAGTCGAGCCCTTACGTTGGGTATTTT.

The chain couples TRBV6-4 to TRBJ1-2; the D gene is possibly TRBD1 (6 bases). In germline, CDR1 is MRHNA, CDR2 SNTAGT. The CDR3 spans 14 residues. V dropped 5 bases and J dropped 4 bases, with 14 bases sitting between them. The CDR3 region has the DNA TGTGCCAGCAGTCCCGGGCAGGGGACCTATGGCTACACCTTC. It is translated as CASSPGQGTYGYTF.